What follows are 28 T cell receptor beta chains derived from one specimen sequenced in a study of shared clonotypes between healthy human individuals (dated by TCRdb to about 2020). The library relied on the immunoSEQ multiplex PCR assay. TCRdb mirrors the immuneACCESS table, restricted to in-frame sequences. Some clones are absent from its copies; in checked studies, under half trace to an unresolved V gene, and the reason for the others is unknown. The sample data list approximately 700,000 clones, and around three quarters of these were observed just once. Around 2% of the sample lies in the top ten. Sequencing input: memory CD4+ T cells sorted from blood. The sample's cell subset or site, from its label and the paper: CD45RA-negative fraction. The receptor set was obtained from a woman between 25 and 40 years old in good health.

The chain couples TRBV7-9 to TRBJ1-5; tentatively, D is TRBD1 (6 bases). The CDR3 is 15 amino acids. Deletions cut 5 bases from V and 3 bases from J, with 14 bases between. Germline CDR1 and CDR2: SEHNR and FQNEAQ (reference sequence). In DNA form, the CDR3 reads TGTGCCAGCAGCCCGGGATCGGGGGCCAATCAGCCCCAGCATTTT. This sequence encodes CASSPGSGANQPQHF.

The V gene is TRBV7-9, the J gene TRBJ2-1; 10 nucleotides line up with TRBD2. The J segment lost 12 bases and the V segment lost 8 bases, leaving 19 bases of the junction unmatched. CDR1 is SEHNR, CDR2 FQNEAQ, per germline (reference sequence). CDR3 length: 16 residues. Here the CDR3 reads CASPYLVAGGSYLQFF. CDR3 bases: TGTGCCAGCCCATATTTAGTAGCGGGAGGCTCCTATTTGCAGTTCTTC.

The chain recombines TRBV5-8 with TRBJ2-1; D remains ambiguous. Trimming removed 0 bases from V and 5 bases from J, with 12 bases in between. The CDR3 spans 15 residues. The V gene's germline CDR1 is SGHTS and CDR2 YDEGEE. This CDR3 reads CASSLAAGLNNEQFF. In nucleotides, the CDR3 is TGTGCCAGCAGCTTGGCCGCTGGGTTGAACAATGAGCAGTTCTTC.

The chain recombines TRBV28 with TRBJ1-2; the D gene is possibly TRBD1 (5 bases). The CDR3 length is 16 residues. Germline lookup yields CDR1 MDHEN and CDR2 SYDVKM. Deletions cut 2 bases from V and 7 bases from J, with 20 bases between. In DNA form, the CDR3 reads TGTGCCAGCAGTTTACGGGGTGGAGGGGCAGGTGGTGGCTACACCTTC. Residues: CASSLRGGGAGGGYTF.

Only a few counts were recorded for this clone. Other DNA sequences in this specimen translate into the identical CDR3. This chain links TRBV30 with TRBJ1-3; D is unresolved. The V gene's germline CDR1 is GTSNPN and CDR2 SVGIG (reference sequence). The CDR3 loop spans 14 amino acids. V shed 0 bases and J shed 2 bases, with 8 bases lying between them. The CDR3 region is CAWSVGRAGNTIYF. CDR3 bases: TGTGCCTGGAGTGTAGGCCGAGCTGGAAACACCATATATTTT.

CDR3: CASSLRGFNEKLFF. The CDR3 nucleotides read TGTGCCAGCAGCTTACGGGGCTTTAATGAAAAACTGTTTTTT. The chain combines TRBV7-2 with TRBJ1-4, with D tentatively TRBD1 (5 bases). Trimming took 2 bases from V and 4 from J, leaving 8 bases between them. CDR1 SGHTA and CDR2 FQGNSA come from the germline V gene. There are 14 residues in the CDR3.

The V and J genes are TRBV29-1 and TRBJ2-1; D is possibly TRBD2 (6 bases). V shed 4 bases and J shed 3 bases, with 10 bases lying between them. This CDR3 has 13 residues. From germline, CDR1 is SQVTM and CDR2 ANQGSEA. CDR3: CSVVPGSYNEQFF. The CDR3 bases are TGCAGCGTTGTTCCCGGGAGCTACAATGAGCAGTTCTTC.

The rearrangement uses TRBV5-1 and TRBJ2-5; D gene uncertain. The V gene's germline CDR1 is SGHRS and CDR2 YFSETQ. This CDR3 spans 13 amino acids. The V and J ends lost 4 bases and 4 bases respectively, with 11 bases between them. The CDR3 coding sequence is TGCGCCAGCAGCGTAGACGTACGAGAGACCCAGTACTTC. Encoded protein: CASSVDVRETQYF. Supplemented by reference TRBV5-1 and TRBJ2-5, the full variable domain reads KAGVTQTPRYLIKTRGQQVTLSCSPISGHRSVSWYQQTPGQGLQFLFEYFSETQRNKGNFPGRFSGRQFSNSRSEMNVSTLELGDSALYLCASSVDVRETQYFGPGTRLLVL.

This clone was seen just once. The sample holds other DNA sequences that translate to the same CDR3. This chain uses TRBV5-4 with TRBJ2-1; 8 bases line up with TRBD2. The CDR3 runs to 15 residues. Germline values: CDR1 SGHNT, CDR2 YYREEE (reference sequence). The V gene end was trimmed by 5 bases and the J gene end by 2 bases; junction bases not matched to a gene: 6. The CDR3 region is CASSLGLAAYNEQFF. The CDR3, as DNA: TGTGCCAGCAGTCTTGGACTAGCCGCCTACAATGAGCAGTTCTTC. Together with reference TRBV5-4 and TRBJ2-1, the CDR3 gives the full variable domain: ETGVTQSPTHLIKTRGQQVTLRCSSQSGHNTVSWYQQALGQGPQFIFQYYREEENGRGNFPPRFSGLQFPNYSSELNVNALELDDSALYLCASSLGLAAYNEQFFGPGTRLTVL.

The gene calls are TRBV27 and TRBJ2-7; D possibly corresponds to TRBD2 (6 bases). CDR1 MNHEY and CDR2 SMNVEV come from the germline V gene (reference sequence). Trimming left V 5 bases short and J 4 bases short, with 21 bases between. The CDR3 contains 16 residues. In nucleotides, the CDR3 is TGTGCCAGCAGTATAACGGGTCCTTCGGAGGGGTACGAGCAGTACTTC. Its translation: CASSITGPSEGYEQYF.

This clone was observed at least ten times. This sequence joins TRBV28 and TRBJ2-7, with 12 bases identical to TRBD1. This CDR3 is 16 amino acids long. Losses at the gene ends were 7 bases for V and 3 bases for J; bases not matched to a gene: 10. Germline V gives CDR1 MDHEN, CDR2 SYDVKM. Here the CDR3 reads CASNPVGTGGFYEQYF. The CDR3 DNA reads as TGTGCCAGCAACCCGGTGGGGACAGGGGGCTTCTACGAGCAGTACTTC.

J is TRBJ2-7 and V is TRBV30, with TRBD2 identical over 12 bases. Germline V gives CDR1 GTSNPN, CDR2 SVGIG (reference sequence). This CDR3 contains 15 residues. The V segment lost 0 bases and the J segment 6 bases; nucleotides outside the gene matches: 6. The CDR3 here is CAWSVGLAGYGEQYF. The CDR3 DNA is TGTGCCTGGAGTGTTGGACTAGCGGGATATGGCGAGCAGTACTTC.

CDR3 DNA sequence: TGTGCCAGCAGCTTAGGGACAGGGCTAGCGGAAAAACTGTTTTTT. Encoded protein: CASSLGTGLAEKLFF. The chain uses TRBV7-9 and TRBJ1-4, with TRBD1 matching over 8 bases. Looked up from germline, CDR1 is SEHNR and CDR2 is FQNEAQ (reference sequence). V lost 1 base to trimming and J lost 8 bases; unmatched junction nucleotides: 6. CDR3 length: 15 amino acids.

The chain couples TRBV5-5 to TRBJ1-2; weak D call: TRBD1 (6 bases). This CDR3 is built from 13 residues. CDR1 and CDR2 (germline): SGHKS, YYEKEE (reference sequence). V was cut by 4 bases and J by 2 bases, with 9 bases left in between. CDR3 DNA sequence: TGTGCCAGCAGCGCAACAGGGAACTATGGCTACACCTTC. Encoded protein: CASSATGNYGYTF.

The chain employs TRBV1 and TRBJ2-1; the D segment call TRBD2 is taken from the table without a DNA check. TRBV1 is an annotated pseudogene. CDR3 size: 14 residues. CDR3 in DNA: TGCACCAGCAGCCAAGTCGGACTTCGTCGTGAGCAGTTCTTC. This gives the protein CTSSQVGLRREQFF.

V is TRBV2 and J is TRBJ1-2; possibly TRBD1 for D (5 bases). The CDR3 length is 13 residues. Germline CDR1 SNHLY, CDR2 FYNNEI. With 6 bases removed from V and 8 bases from J, the gap between germline ends came to 16 bases. CDR3 amino acids: CASSDWGRRGYTF. CDR3 sequence (DNA): TGTGCCAGCAGCGATTGGGGACGGCGGGGCTACACCTTC.

The chain recombines TRBV27 with TRBJ2-1; the match to TRBD1 covers 10 bases. CDR1 MNHEY and CDR2 SMNVEV come from the germline V gene (reference sequence). Trimming cost V 5 bases and J 8 bases; bases outside gene matches: 21. The CDR3 is 19 residues long. CDR3 residues: CASSRRGQGRFPSRDEQFF. Here the CDR3 DNA reads TGTGCCAGCAGTCGACGGGGACAGGGGAGGTTCCCGAGTCGAGATGAGCAGTTCTTC.

This CDR3 is CASSYYPGQGSGTGELFF. DNA for the CDR3: TGCGCCAGCAGCTACTACCCCGGACAGGGAAGTGGAACCGGGGAGCTGTTTTTT. The chain is built from TRBV5-1 and TRBJ2-2; the match to TRBD1 covers 8 bases. CDR1 is SGHRS and CDR2 is YFSETQ in the germline V gene. The CDR3 is 18 amino acids. V was clipped by 3 bases and J by 5 bases; unmatched bases: 15.

This clone was detected only a few times. The chain has TRBV28 and TRBJ2-4; 9 positions match TRBD2. Germline loops: CDR1 MDHEN, CDR2 SYDVKM. V gave up 6 bases and J gave up 2 bases; unmatched junction bases: 5. The CDR3 sequence is 15 residues long. The CDR3 DNA reads TGTGCCAGCAGCAGCGGGAGGTATACCAAAAACATTCAGTACTTC. It is translated as CASSSGRYTKNIQYF.

This sequence joins TRBV19 and TRBJ2-2; no clear D gene. Looked up from germline, CDR1 is LNHDA and CDR2 is SQIVND (reference sequence). The length of the CDR3 is 14 residues. Deletions cut 8 bases from V and 3 bases from J, with 13 bases between. The CDR3 is CASRGSWDTGELFF. DNA for the CDR3: TGTGCCAGTCGAGGTAGTTGGGACACCGGGGAGCTGTTTTTT. Complete variable domain (other parts from reference TRBV19 and TRBJ2-2): DGGITQSPKYLFRKEGQNVTLSCEQNLNHDAMYWYRQDPGQGLRLIYYSQIVNDFQKGDIAEGYSVSREKKESFPLTVTSAQKNPTAFYLCASRGSWDTGELFFGEGSRLTVL.

The chain uses TRBV29-1 and TRBJ2-3; tentative D call: TRBD1 (5 bases). The ends were cut back, 4 bases at V and 1 base at J, with 9 bases in the middle. This CDR3 comprises 13 residues. Germline V gene data show CDR1 as SQVTM and CDR2 as ANQGSEA. The CDR3 reads CSVAGQRTDTQYF. CDR3 in DNA: TGCAGCGTTGCAGGGCAGCGCACAGATACGCAGTATTTT.

The V gene is TRBV11-2, the J gene TRBJ1-1; D ambiguous. The germline V gene has CDR1 SGHAT and CDR2 FQNNGV. CDR3 length: 12 residues. V lost 4 bases, J lost 8 bases, and 11 bases lay in between. The CDR3 reads CASSSYLGEAFF. CDR3 sequence (DNA): TGTGCCAGCAGCTCCTACCTTGGAGAAGCTTTCTTT.

The sample holds a few counts of this clone. V and J are TRBV6-5 and TRBJ1-2; a weak D match, TRBD1 (6 bases). Germline CDR1 is MNHEY and CDR2 is SVGAGI. Trimming removed 8 bases from V and 8 bases from J, with 18 bases in between. The CDR3 runs 13 residues. CDR3 region: CASLGRGRGGYTF. The DNA for the CDR3 is TGTGCCAGCCTAGGGCGGGGGCGAGGGGGCTACACCTTC.

The sample holds a few counts of this clone. This chain joins TRBV2 and TRBJ2-7; D ambiguous. This CDR3 comprises 14 residues. Germline assignment: CDR1 SNHLY and CDR2 FYNNEI. V dropped 6 bases and J dropped 3 bases, with 15 bases sitting between them. CDR3 amino acids: CASSFDWQRYEQYF. The CDR3 nucleotides read TGTGCCAGCAGCTTCGACTGGCAGCGCTACGAGCAGTACTTC.

The gene calls are TRBV11-2 and TRBJ2-1, with D perhaps matching TRBD1 (6 bases). CDR3 length: 15 amino acids. Trimming took 1 base from V and 2 from J, leaving 9 bases between them. Germline assignment: CDR1 SGHAT and CDR2 FQNNGV. CDR3 loop: CASSLGQGPYNEQFF. The CDR3 region has the DNA TGTGCCAGCAGCTTAGGGCAGGGGCCCTACAATGAGCAGTTCTTC. The full variable domain, its missing parts supplied by reference TRBV11-2 and TRBJ2-1, is EAGVAQSPRYKIIEKRQSVAFWCNPISGHATLYWYQQILGQGPKLLIQFQNNGVVDDSQLPKDRFSAERLKGVDSTLKIQPAKLEDSAVYLCASSLGQGPYNEQFFGPGTRLTVL.

This clone came up a few times. This chain uses TRBV15 with TRBJ2-7; 11 positions agree with TRBD2. V was pared by 3 bases and J by 2 bases, with 6 bases of the junction left unmatched. The CDR3 extends over 16 amino acids. Germline lookup yields CDR1 LNHNV and CDR2 YYDKDF (reference sequence). The CDR3 loop reads CATSSSGTSGAYEQYF. DNA for the CDR3: TGTGCCACCAGCAGCTCCGGGACTAGCGGTGCCTACGAGCAGTACTTC.

This sequence joins TRBV29-1 and TRBJ1-2; D is undetermined. V was trimmed by 4 bases and J by 6 bases, leaving 12 bases between them. Germline CDR1 reads SQVTM; CDR2 reads ANQGSEA. This CDR3 is built from 12 residues. The CDR3 loop reads CSVGVDPDGYTF. CDR3 DNA: TGCAGCGTTGGGGTGGACCCGGATGGCTACACCTTC.

This chain uses TRBV6-1 with TRBJ2-1; the match to TRBD1 covers 8 bases. The J segment lost 4 bases and the V segment lost 4 bases, leaving 6 bases of the junction unmatched. From germline, CDR1 is MNHNS and CDR2 SASEGT. The CDR3 has 15 residues. The CDR3 region has the DNA TGTGCCAGCAGTGTAAGGACAGGGACTTACAATGAGCAGTTCTTC. As protein: CASSVRTGTYNEQFF.